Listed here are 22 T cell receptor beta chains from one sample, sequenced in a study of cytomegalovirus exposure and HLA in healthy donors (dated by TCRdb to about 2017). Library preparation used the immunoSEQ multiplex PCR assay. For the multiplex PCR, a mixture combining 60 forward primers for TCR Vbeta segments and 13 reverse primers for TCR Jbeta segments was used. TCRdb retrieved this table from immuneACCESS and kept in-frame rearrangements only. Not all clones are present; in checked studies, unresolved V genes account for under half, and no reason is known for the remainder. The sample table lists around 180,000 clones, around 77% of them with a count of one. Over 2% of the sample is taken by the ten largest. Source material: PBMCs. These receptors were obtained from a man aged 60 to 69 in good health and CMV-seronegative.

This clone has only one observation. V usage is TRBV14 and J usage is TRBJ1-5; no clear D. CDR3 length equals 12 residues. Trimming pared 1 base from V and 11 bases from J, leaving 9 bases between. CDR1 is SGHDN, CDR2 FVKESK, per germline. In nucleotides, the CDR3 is TGTGCCAGCAGCCAAGGGTATGGAGCCCAGCATTTT. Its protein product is CASSQGYGAQHF. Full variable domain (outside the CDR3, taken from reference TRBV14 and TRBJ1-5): EAGVTQFPSHSVIEKGQTVTLRCDPISGHDNLYWYRRVMGKEIKFLLHFVKESKQDESGMPNNRFLAERTGGTYSTLKVQPAELEDSGVYFCASSQGYGAQHFGDGTRLSIL.

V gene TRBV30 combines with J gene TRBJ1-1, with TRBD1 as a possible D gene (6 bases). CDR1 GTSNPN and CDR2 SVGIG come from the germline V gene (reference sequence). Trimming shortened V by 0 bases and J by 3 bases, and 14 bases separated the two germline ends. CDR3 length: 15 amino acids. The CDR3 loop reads CAWSVITGRYTEAFF. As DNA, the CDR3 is TGTGCCTGGAGTGTAATTACAGGGCGATACACTGAAGCTTTCTTT.

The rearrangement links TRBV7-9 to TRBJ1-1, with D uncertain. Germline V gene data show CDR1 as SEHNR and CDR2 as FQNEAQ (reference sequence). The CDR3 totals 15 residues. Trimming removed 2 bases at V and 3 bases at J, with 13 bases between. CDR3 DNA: TGTGCCAGCAGCTTATCGAGAAATCAGGACACTGAAGCTTTCTTT. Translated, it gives CASSLSRNQDTEAFF.

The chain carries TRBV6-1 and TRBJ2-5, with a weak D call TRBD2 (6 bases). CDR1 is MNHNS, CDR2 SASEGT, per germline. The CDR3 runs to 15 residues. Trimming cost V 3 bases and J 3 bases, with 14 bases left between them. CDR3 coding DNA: TGTGCCAGCAGTGAGGGGACTGGCTCAGAAGAGACCCAGTACTTC. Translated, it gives CASSEGTGSEETQYF.

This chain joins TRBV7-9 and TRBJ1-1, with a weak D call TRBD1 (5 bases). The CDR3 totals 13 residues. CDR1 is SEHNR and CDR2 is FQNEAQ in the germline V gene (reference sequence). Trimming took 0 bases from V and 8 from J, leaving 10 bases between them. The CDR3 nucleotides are TGTGCCAGCAGCTTAGCGCGCGGGGCAGAAGCTTTCTTT. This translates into CASSLARGAEAFF.

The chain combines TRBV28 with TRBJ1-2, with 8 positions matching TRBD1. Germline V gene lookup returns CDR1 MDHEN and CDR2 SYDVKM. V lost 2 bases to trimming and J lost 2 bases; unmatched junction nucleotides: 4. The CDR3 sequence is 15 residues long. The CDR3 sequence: CASSLGAGGNYGYTF. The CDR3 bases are TGTGCCAGCAGTTTAGGGGCAGGGGGCAACTATGGCTACACCTTC.

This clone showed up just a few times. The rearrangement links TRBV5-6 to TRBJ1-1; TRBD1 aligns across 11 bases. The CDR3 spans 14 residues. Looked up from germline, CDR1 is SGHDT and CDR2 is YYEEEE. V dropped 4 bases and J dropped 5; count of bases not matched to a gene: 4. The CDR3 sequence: CASSRRDRGTEAFF. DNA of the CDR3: TGTGCCAGCAGCCGACGGGACAGGGGGACTGAAGCTTTCTTT. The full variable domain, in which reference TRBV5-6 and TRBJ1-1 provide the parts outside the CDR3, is DAGVTQSPTHLIKTRGQQVTLRCSPKSGHDTVSWYQQALGQGPQFIFQYYEEEERQRGNFPDRFSGHQFPNYSSELNVNALLLGDSALYLCASSRRDRGTEAFFGQGTRLTVV.

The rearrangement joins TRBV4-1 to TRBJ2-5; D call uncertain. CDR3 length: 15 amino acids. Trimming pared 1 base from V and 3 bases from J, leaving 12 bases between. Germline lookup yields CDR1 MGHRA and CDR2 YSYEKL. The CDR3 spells CASSQVVGSKETQYF. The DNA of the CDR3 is TGCGCCAGCAGCCAAGTCGTCGGTTCTAAAGAGACCCAGTACTTC.

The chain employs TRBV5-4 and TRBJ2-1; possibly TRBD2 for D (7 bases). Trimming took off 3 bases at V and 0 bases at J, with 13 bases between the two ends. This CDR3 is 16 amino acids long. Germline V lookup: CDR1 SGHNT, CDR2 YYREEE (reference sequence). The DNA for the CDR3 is TGTGCCAGCAGCTCGGGGGGCGGGAGCTCCTACAATGAGCAGTTCTTC. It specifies CASSSGGGSSYNEQFF.

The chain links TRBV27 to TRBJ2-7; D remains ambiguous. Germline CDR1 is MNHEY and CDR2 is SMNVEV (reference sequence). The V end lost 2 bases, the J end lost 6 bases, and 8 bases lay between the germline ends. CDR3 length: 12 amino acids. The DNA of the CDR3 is TGTGCCAGCAGTTTACGTGTATCCGAGCAGTACTTC. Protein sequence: CASSLRVSEQYF.

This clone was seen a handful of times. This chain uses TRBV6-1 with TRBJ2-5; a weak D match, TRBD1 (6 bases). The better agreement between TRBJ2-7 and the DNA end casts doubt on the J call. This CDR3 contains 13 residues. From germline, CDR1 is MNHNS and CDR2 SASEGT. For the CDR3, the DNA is TGTGCCAGCAGTGAAACAGGGATCTACGAGCAGTACTTC. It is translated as CASSETGIYEQYF.

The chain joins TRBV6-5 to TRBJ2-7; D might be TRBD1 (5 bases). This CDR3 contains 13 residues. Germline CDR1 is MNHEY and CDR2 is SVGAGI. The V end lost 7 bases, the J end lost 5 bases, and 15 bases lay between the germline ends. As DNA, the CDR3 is TGTGCCAGCAATGACTGGGGCGGCGACGAGCAGTACTTC. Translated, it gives CASNDWGGDEQYF.

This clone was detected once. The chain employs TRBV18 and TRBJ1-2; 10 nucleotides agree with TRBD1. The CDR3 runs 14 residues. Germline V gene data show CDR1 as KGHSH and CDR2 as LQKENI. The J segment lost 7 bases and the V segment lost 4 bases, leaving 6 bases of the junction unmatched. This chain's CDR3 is CASSLSGTGVGYTF. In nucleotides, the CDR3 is TGTGCCAGCTCACTATCCGGGACAGGGGTTGGCTACACCTTC.

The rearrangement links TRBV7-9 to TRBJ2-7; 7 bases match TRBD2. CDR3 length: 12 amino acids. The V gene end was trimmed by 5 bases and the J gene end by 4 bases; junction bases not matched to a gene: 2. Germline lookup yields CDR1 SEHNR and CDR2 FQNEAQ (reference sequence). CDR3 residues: CASSPGGYEQYF. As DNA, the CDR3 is TGTGCCAGCAGCCCCGGGGGGTACGAGCAGTACTTC.

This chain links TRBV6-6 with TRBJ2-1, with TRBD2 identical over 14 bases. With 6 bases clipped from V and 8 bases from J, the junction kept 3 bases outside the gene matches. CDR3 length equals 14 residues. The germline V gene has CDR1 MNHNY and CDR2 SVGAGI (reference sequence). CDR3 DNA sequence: TGTGCCAGCAGGGGGACTAGCGGGGGCTATGAGCAGTTCTTC. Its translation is CASRGTSGGYEQFF.

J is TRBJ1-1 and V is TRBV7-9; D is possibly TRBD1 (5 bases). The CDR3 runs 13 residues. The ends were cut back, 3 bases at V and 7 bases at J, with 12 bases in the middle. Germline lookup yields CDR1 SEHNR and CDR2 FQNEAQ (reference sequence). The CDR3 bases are TGTGCCAGCAGCTTCCAGGGCTTAGGTGAAGCTTTCTTT. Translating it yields CASSFQGLGEAFF.

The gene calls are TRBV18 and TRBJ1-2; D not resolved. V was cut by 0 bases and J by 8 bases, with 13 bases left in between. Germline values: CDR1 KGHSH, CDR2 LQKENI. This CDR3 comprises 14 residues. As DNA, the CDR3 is TGTGCCAGCTCACCACCGCTTACCCTCGAGGGCTACACCTTC. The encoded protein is CASSPPLTLEGYTF.

The CDR3 DNA follows: TGTGCCAGCACCCAGGGGTCAGTTAGCGGGAGAGATACGCAGTATTTT. Protein: CASTQGSVSGRDTQYF. The chain uses TRBV2 and TRBJ2-3; 9 bases fit TRBD2. The length of the CDR3 is 16 residues. Germline assignment: CDR1 SNHLY and CDR2 FYNNEI. J lost 5 bases, V lost 7 bases, and 13 bases had no gene match.

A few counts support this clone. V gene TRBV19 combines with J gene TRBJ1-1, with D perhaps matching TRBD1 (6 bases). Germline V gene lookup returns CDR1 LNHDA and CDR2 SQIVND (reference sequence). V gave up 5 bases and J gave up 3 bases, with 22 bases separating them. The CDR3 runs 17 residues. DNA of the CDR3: TGTGCCAGTAGTTCTCTAGCACAAACAGGGTCGGACACTGAAGCTTTCTTT. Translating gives CASSSLAQTGSDTEAFF. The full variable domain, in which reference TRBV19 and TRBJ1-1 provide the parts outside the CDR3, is DGGITQSPKYLFRKEGQNVTLSCEQNLNHDAMYWYRQDPGQGLRLIYYSQIVNDFQKGDIAEGYSVSREKKESFPLTVTSAQKNPTAFYLCASSSLAQTGSDTEAFFGQGTRLTVV.

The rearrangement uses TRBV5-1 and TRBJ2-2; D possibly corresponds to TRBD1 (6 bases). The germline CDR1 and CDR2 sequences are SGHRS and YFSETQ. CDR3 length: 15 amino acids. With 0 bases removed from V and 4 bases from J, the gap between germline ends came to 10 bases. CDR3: CASSLDTGLTGELFF. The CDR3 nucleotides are TGCGCCAGCAGCTTGGATACAGGGCTCACCGGGGAGCTGTTTTTT.

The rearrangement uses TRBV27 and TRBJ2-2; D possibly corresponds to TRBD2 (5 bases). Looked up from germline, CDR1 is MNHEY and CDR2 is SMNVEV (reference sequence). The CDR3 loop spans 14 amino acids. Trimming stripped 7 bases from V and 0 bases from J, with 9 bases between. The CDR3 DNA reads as TGTGCCAGCACCGGGGAGTCGAACACCGGGGAGCTGTTTTTT. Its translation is CASTGESNTGELFF.

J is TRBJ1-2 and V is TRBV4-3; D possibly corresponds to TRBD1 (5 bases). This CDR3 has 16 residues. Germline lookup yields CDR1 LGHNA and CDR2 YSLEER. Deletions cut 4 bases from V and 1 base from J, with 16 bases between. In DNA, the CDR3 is TGCGCCAGCAGCCCGGGAGACGGGGCAAGTAACTATGGCTACACCTTC. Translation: CASSPGDGASNYGYTF.